These T cell receptor beta chains were read from a single sample in a study of blood T cell repertoires in COVID-19. Using immunoSEQ multiplex PCR, the repertoire was profiled, and TCRdb retains in-frame clones only, with some absent. The sample lists about 140,000 clones, approximately 80% occurring once. Material: peripheral blood. These receptors were taken from a man aged 50 to 59 with acute or convalescent COVID-19. CDR3s include the opening cysteine and the closing phenylalanine or tryptophan. A D gene is named only where the DNA matches it firmly. Size tells how often a clone was seen (once, few, many) or the class of an expanded clone, and some rows leave it out.

>TRBV2|TRBJ1-2|.|TRBD1
TGTGCCAGCAGGCTAGACAGGGAGACCGCCTCCTACTACACCTTC
CASRLDRETASYYTF
>TRBV19|TRBJ1-1|few|.
TGTGCCAGTAACAGGGATGGTGCTGAAGCTTTCTTT
CASNRDGAEAFF
>TRBV2|TRBJ2-3|.|TRBD2
TGTGCCAGCAGCGAAGACCTAACTAGCGGGGGCGGGTCTAGGCAGTATTTT
CASSEDLTSGGGSRQYF
>TRBV6-5|TRBJ2-1|.|.
TGTGCCAGCAGTTACTCGGGGGGACTCAATGAGCAGTTCTTC
CASSYSGGLNEQFF
>TRBV30|TRBJ1-1|.|TRBD1
TGTGCCTCCCAGGGGGTTAAGAACACTGAAGCTTTCTTT
CASQGVKNTEAFF
>TRBV3-1/TRBV3-2|TRBJ2-4|.|TRBD2
TGTGCCAGCAGCGGGGGGGAAGGGAACATTCAGTACTTC
CASSGGEGNIQYF
>TRBV19|TRBJ1-4|.|TRBD1
TGTGCCAGTAGTATCGGGACAGCCCAAGAGGGAGAAAAACTGTTTTTT
CASSIGTAQEGEKLFF
>TRBV5-6|TRBJ2-2|once|TRBD2
TGTGCCAGCCGAACCACTAGCGGGGGGAACACCGGGGAGCTGTTTTTT
CASRTTSGGNTGELFF
>TRBV5-1|TRBJ2-1|.|TRBD2
TGCGCCAGCAGCCCATATAGCGGGGGCCCCTCCGATGAGCAGTTCTTC
CASSPYSGGPSDEQFF
>TRBV7-6|TRBJ1-3|few|TRBD1
TGTGCCAGCAGCTCTTGGACAGGCGGAAACACCATATATTTT
CASSSWTGGNTIYF
>TRBV6-5|TRBJ1-5|.|.
TGTGCCAGCACCAAACGGGATAGCAATCAGCCCCAGCATTTT
CASTKRDSNQPQHF
>TRBV12-5|TRBJ2-1|.|.
TGTGCTAGTGGCGGATTGGGGGGGGCGACCTACAATGAGCAGTTCTTC
CASGGLGGATYNEQFF
>TRBV5-1|TRBJ2-3|few|.
TGCGCCAGCAGCTTGAACCGAGCTAGCACAGATACGCAGTATTTT
CASSLNRASTDTQYF
>TRBV11-2|TRBJ2-3|few|.
TGTGCCAGCAGCTCGACGGCAGGGGCAGGGGTTACAGATACGCAGTATTTT
CASSSTAGAGVTDTQYF
>TRBV11-2|TRBJ2-1|.|.
TGTGCCAGCAGCTTTCGGGGTGGGGATGAGCAGTTCTTC
CASSFRGGDEQFF
>TRBV6-1|TRBJ1-2|many|TRBD1
TGTGCCAGCAGTGAAGAGCAGCGGACAGGGGAAACCTTC
CASSEEQRTGETF
>TRBV7-3|TRBJ1-6|.|.
TGTGCCAGCAGCCAAGGGGCGGACAGTAATTCACCCCTCCACTTT
CASSQGADSNSPLHF
>TRBV3-1/TRBV3-2|TRBJ2-7|.|TRBD2
TGTGCCAGCAGCCAAGAAGGGTTTAGCGGGCTCTCCTACGAGCAGTACTTC
CASSQEGFSGLSYEQYF
>TRBV6-1|TRBJ2-7|.|.
TGTGCCAGCAGTGAAGCTACGGGGGGCGTCGAGCAGTACTTC
CASSEATGGVEQYF
>TRBV10-2|TRBJ2-2|once|.
TGCGCCAGCAGTGTTTGGCAGGGCGGCACCGGGGAGCTGTTTTTT
CASSVWQGGTGELFF
>TRBV19|TRBJ1-2|.|.
TGTGCCAGTAGTATGATTTCGGTGACAGAGAAGAACTATGGCTACACCTTC
CASSMISVTEKNYGYTF
>TRBV18|TRBJ1-1|.|.
TGTGCCAGCTCACTCGCGACAGGATCTGAAGCTTTCTTT
CASSLATGSEAFF
>TRBV30|TRBJ2-2|.|TRBD1
TGTGCCTGGAGGGGGGGATATCCGGGACAGGGCACCGGGGAGCTGTTTTTT
CAWRGGYPGQGTGELFF
>TRBV4-1|TRBJ1-1|.|.
TGCGCCAGCAGCCGATTGACACAGGGGAACACTGAAGCTTTCTTT
CASSRLTQGNTEAFF
>TRBV9|TRBJ1-1|.|.
TGTGCCAGCAGCGTTTACCCGGGGGGCGGGACTGAAGCTTTCTTT
CASSVYPGGGTEAFF
>TRBV12-3/TRBV12-4|TRBJ2-2|.|.
TGTGCCAGCAGTTTCCTCCGGGCCGGGGAGCTGTTTTTT
CASSFLRAGELFF
>TRBV6-5|TRBJ2-3|.|TRBD1
TGTGCCAGTTCGACAGGGATCACAGATACGCAGTATTTT
CASSTGITDTQYF
>TRBV28|TRBJ1-4|.|.
TGTGCCAGCAGTCCGCCGGGGGCTAATGAAAAACTGTTTTTT
CASSPPGANEKLFF
>TRBV11-2|TRBJ2-2|.|.
TGTGCCAGCAGCTTAGACAGGGTCGCCGGGGAGCTGTTTTTT
CASSLDRVAGELFF
>TRBV11-2|TRBJ2-7|.|TRBD2
TGTGCCAGCAGCAGGACTAGCGGCGAGCAGTACTTC
CASSRTSGEQYF
>TRBV3-1/TRBV3-2|TRBJ1-6|.|.
TGTGCCAGCAGCCAAGTATTTTTGGAGTCACCCCTCCACTTT
CASSQVFLESPLHF
>TRBV5-1|TRBJ1-1|.|TRBD1
TGCGCCAGCAGCTTGGGAGGACAGGGGACTGAAGCTTTCTTT
CASSLGGQGTEAFF